The T cell receptor beta chain under discussion was sequenced for a study of cytomegalovirus exposure and HLA in healthy donors. V was clipped by 5 bases and J by 8 bases; unmatched bases: 8. The CDR3 is 13 amino acids. Germline CDR1 SGHTA, CDR2 FQGNSA. With regard to this clone: Its antigen is not identified.

The study, taken as a whole, reports: TRBV6-2, TRBV6-3 and other indistinguishable V segments were excluded.

PCR amplification relied on 60 Vbeta primers (plus 13 Jbeta primers). Data came from immunoSEQ multiplex PCR; TCRdb stores just in-frame clones and leaves some out. The profile shows 90,000 or so clones, 55% to 75% of them singletons. Sequenced: PBMCs. The rearrangement links TRBV7-2 to TRBJ1-1; TRBD1 matches at 7 bases. The TCR sequence derives from a man aged 45-65 years in good health and CMV-seronegative. For the CDR3, the DNA is TGTGCCAGCAGCGTATACAGGGGATTGGAAGCTTTCTTT. Translated: CASSVYRGLEAFF.